This entry is about one TCR beta chain. Its matching antigen is unknown. The data originate from a study of cytomegalovirus exposure and HLA in healthy donors. General study results and limits: It was assumed in the presence/absence analyses that sequencing depth was roughly uniform across donors. TCR beta sequences reportedly predicted most subjects' HLA-A and HLA-B alleles accurately. The sole available immune exposure information was CMV serostatus.

The CDR3 covers 14 residues. Trimming removed 3 bases from V and 12 bases from J; junction bases left unmatched: 9. The germline V gene encodes CDR1 SGHNT and CDR2 YENEEA. Both 60 Vbeta primers and 13 Jbeta primers went into the PCR. TCRdb's table, derived via immunoSEQ multiplex PCR, lists solely in-frame clones and lacks some. The sample lists 74,000 or so clones; 77% were seen once. The rearrangement joins TRBV11-3 to TRBJ2-4; 9 positions match TRBD1. The receptor was derived from a man between 45 and 60 years old in good health and CMV-seropositive. The sample taken for sequencing was PBMCs. The CDR3, as DNA: TGTGCCAGCAGCTTTGGGACAGGGACGGACAGTCAGTACTTC. Translated, it gives CASSFGTGTDSQYF.